This section outlines one T cell receptor (beta chain) sequence together with its context. Its specificity is unknown. This CDR3 has 16 amino acids. The germline CDR1 and CDR2 sequences are SNHLY and FYNNEI. V lost 8 bases, J lost 4 bases, and 13 bases stayed unmatched. Assay used: immunoSEQ multiplex PCR; TCRdb lists only in-frame clones, some missing. The sample holds around 20,000 clones, 80% to 90% seen once. The sample originates from a study of OX40 agonist ivuxolimab in advanced cancers. General observations from the study: In the 0.1 to 3.0 mg/kg range, CD4+ and CD8+ blood T cells had expanded clonally by week 6. The study found that CD8+ T cells averaged more expanded clones than CD4+.

Sampling of blood occurred at baseline, cycle 4 day 1, and cycle 7 day 1. The sequencing here drew on CD4+ or CD8+ T cells sorted from blood, taken in a trial of the OX40 agonist ivuxolimab. The sequence was collected from an adult with an advanced solid tumor such as melanoma, head and neck, liver or kidney cancer. The chain has TRBV2 and TRBJ1-2; 10 bases line up with TRBD1. Here the CDR3 DNA reads TGTGCCAGCGATGGGGGACAGGGGCCCTCAGCCTATGGCTACACCTTC. Its translation: CASDGGQGPSAYGYTF.